Following are 23 T cell receptor beta chains from one sample sequenced in a study of chemoradiotherapy in HPV16-positive cancers. Here immunoSEQ multiplex PCR was the method, and the copy in TCRdb shows in-frame clones only, minus some. The sample shows about 33,000 clones, 70% to 90% of them seen only once. Material: blood, obtained from a patient who underwent chemoradiotherapy. Receptors were obtained from a human donor with HPV-associated anogenital cancer.

V usage is TRBV19 and J usage is TRBJ1-2; the match to TRBD1 covers 7 bases. The V and J ends lost 5 bases and 3 bases, in that order; junction bases with no gene match: 3. There are 13 residues in the CDR3. Germline CDR1 is LNHDA and CDR2 is SQIVND (reference sequence). CDR3 nucleotide sequence: TGTGCCAGTAGTGGGACAGAGTACTATGGCTACACCTTC. It encodes CASSGTEYYGYTF. Full variable domain (rest looked up from reference TRBV19 and TRBJ1-2): DGGITQSPKYLFRKEGQNVTLSCEQNLNHDAMYWYRQDPGQGLRLIYYSQIVNDFQKGDIAEGYSVSREKKESFPLTVTSAQKNPTAFYLCASSGTEYYGYTFGSGTRLTVV.

The chain combines TRBV9 with TRBJ2-7; 7 nucleotides match TRBD1. The V gene end was trimmed by 0 bases and the J gene end by 4 bases; junction bases not matched to a gene: 10. CDR1 is SGDLS, CDR2 YYNGEE, per germline. The CDR3 covers 16 residues. As DNA, the CDR3 is TGTGCCAGCAGCGTAGACGTCGGGGACAGTATTTACGAGCAGTACTTC. Protein: CASSVDVGDSIYEQYF.

This rearrangement joins TRBV29-1 to TRBJ1-1; the match to TRBD1 covers 8 bases. The length of the CDR3 is 11 residues. The V gene's germline CDR1 is SQVTM and CDR2 ANQGSEA. Losses at the gene ends were 6 bases for V and 7 bases for J; bases not matched to a gene: 4. The CDR3 nucleotides are TGCAGCGTGGGACAGGCGGTTGAAGCTTTCTTT. It yields the protein CSVGQAVEAFF. Drawing the rest from reference TRBV29-1 and TRBJ1-1, the complete variable domain is SAVISQKPSRDICQRGTSLTIQCQVDSQVTMMFWYRQQPGQSLTLIATANQGSEATYESGFVIDKFPISRPNLTFSTLTVSNMSPEDSSIYLCSVGQAVEAFFGQGTRLTVV.

V usage is TRBV7-2 and J usage is TRBJ2-7; D unclear. The germline gives CDR1 SGHTA, CDR2 FQGNSA. This CDR3 region has 13 residues. The germline V and J ends were trimmed by 4 bases and 5 bases, with 12 bases remaining between them. The CDR3 bases are TGTGCCAGCAGCTCCGGGCCGCTAAACGAGCAGTACTTC. Protein: CASSSGPLNEQYF. The whole variable domain, filled in from reference TRBV7-2 and TRBJ2-7, reads GAGVSQSPSNKVTEKGKDVELRCDPISGHTALYWYRQSLGQGLEFLIYFQGNSAPDKSGLPSDRFSAERTGGSVSTLTIQRTQQEDSAVYLCASSSGPLNEQYFGPGTRLTVT.

CDR3 in amino acids: CASSLAGGIYGYTF. CDR3 nucleotides: TGTGCCAGCAGCTTGGCGGGAGGGATTTATGGCTACACCTTC. The rearrangement joins TRBV5-4 to TRBJ1-2; unclear D gene. Germline lookup yields CDR1 SGHNT and CDR2 YYREEE (reference sequence). The V end was cut by 0 bases, the J end by 5 bases, with 11 bases between. The CDR3 spans 14 residues.

J is TRBJ2-7 and V is TRBV5-1; D remains unclear. The V gene's germline CDR1 is SGHRS and CDR2 YFSETQ. V lost 7 bases and J 0 bases, leaving 8 bases between the germline ends. The CDR3 length is 12 residues. The CDR3 DNA is TGCGCCAGCTCGGAGAGCTCCTACGAGCAGTACTTC. It specifies CASSESSYEQYF. Full variable domain (missing parts from reference TRBV5-1 and TRBJ2-7): KAGVTQTPRYLIKTRGQQVTLSCSPISGHRSVSWYQQTPGQGLQFLFEYFSETQRNKGNFPGRFSGRQFSNSRSEMNVSTLELGDSALYLCASSESSYEQYFGPGTRLTVT.

The chain carries TRBV7-3 and TRBJ1-2; D is unclear. There are 16 residues in the CDR3. With 5 bases removed from V and 1 base from J, the gap between germline ends came to 17 bases. Germline V lookup: CDR1 SGHTA, CDR2 FQGTGA. In DNA, the CDR3 is TGTGCCAGCAGCCCACATGGCTCGACCTTTAACTATGGCTACACCTTC. Amino acid sequence: CASSPHGSTFNYGYTF.

In this sample, this clone turned up once. The chain uses TRBV11-2 and TRBJ2-7; D remains unclear. Trimming pared 11 bases from V and 4 bases from J, leaving 9 bases between. Germline CDR1 reads SGHAT; CDR2 reads FQNNGV. The CDR3 extends over 10 amino acids. The CDR3 region is CAVGEYEQYF. DNA of the CDR3: TGTGCCGTAGGAGAATACGAGCAGTACTTC. Based on the CDR3 plus reference TRBV11-2 and TRBJ2-7, the full variable domain is EAGVAQSPRYKIIEKRQSVAFWCNPISGHATLYWYQQILGQGPKLLIQFQNNGVVDDSQLPKDRFSAERLKGVDSTLKIQPAKLEDSAVYLCAVGEYEQYFGPGTRLTVT.

In regard to this clone: Other DNA sequences of this sample code for an identical CDR3. For the CDR3, the DNA is TGTGCCAGCAGCTCAGATGAAGACAGGGGCGGGTACTACGAGCAGTACTTC. It is translated as CASSSDEDRGGYYEQYF. The genes are TRBV11-2 and TRBJ2-7; 8 bases are shared with TRBD1. This CDR3 is built from 17 residues. J was trimmed by 3 bases and V by 4 bases; bases with no gene match: 14. Germline V lookup: CDR1 SGHAT, CDR2 FQNNGV.

The chain uses TRBV19 and TRBJ1-1; D gene ambiguous. This CDR3 has 11 residues. The V end lost 6 bases, the J end lost 1 base, and 3 bases lay between the germline ends. Germline assignment: CDR1 LNHDA and CDR2 SQIVND (reference sequence). CDR3 in DNA: TGTGCCAGTAGGTCGAACACTGAAGCTTTCTTT. Protein product: CASRSNTEAFF.

The gene calls are TRBV28 and TRBJ1-3; D is uncertain. This CDR3 has 12 residues. Germline CDR1 reads MDHEN; CDR2 reads SYDVKM. Trimming left V 6 bases short and J 4 bases short, with 7 bases between. The CDR3 nucleotides read TGTGCCAGCAGCCAACTAGGAAACACCATATATTTT. Residues: CASSQLGNTIYF.

The chain links TRBV27 to TRBJ2-5; the D is unclear. The V end lost 5 bases, the J end lost 1 base, and 8 bases lay between the germline ends. CDR3 length: 13 amino acids. Germline-derived CDR1 and CDR2 are MNHEY and SMNVEV (reference sequence). The CDR3 loop is CASSPQIQETQYF. CDR3 bases: TGTGCCAGCAGTCCCCAGATCCAAGAGACCCAGTACTTC.

The chain links TRBV5-1 to TRBJ2-3; 7 positions match TRBD2. The CDR3 is 12 residues long. The V segment lost 3 bases and the J segment 14 bases; nucleotides outside the gene matches: 9. Germline CDR1 and CDR2: SGHRS and YFSETQ. The CDR3 is CASSSGPGGWYF. The CDR3 DNA is TGCGCCAGCAGCTCTGGACCGGGGGGATGGTATTTT.

V gene TRBV11-2 combines with J gene TRBJ1-2; unclear D gene. In germline, CDR1 is SGHAT, CDR2 FQNNGV. The germline V and J ends were trimmed by 0 bases and 8 bases, with 7 bases remaining between them. The CDR3 spans 12 residues. CDR3 nucleotides: TGTGCCAGCAGCTTAGAAACGAGGGGCTACACCTTC. This codes for CASSLETRGYTF. Full variable domain (outside the CDR3, taken from reference TRBV11-2 and TRBJ1-2): EAGVAQSPRYKIIEKRQSVAFWCNPISGHATLYWYQQILGQGPKLLIQFQNNGVVDDSQLPKDRFSAERLKGVDSTLKIQPAKLEDSAVYLCASSLETRGYTFGSGTRLTVV.

V gene TRBV9 combines with J gene TRBJ2-3, with D hard to call. Germline V gene lookup returns CDR1 SGDLS and CDR2 YYNGEE. Trimming shortened V by 1 base and J by 5 bases, and 8 bases separated the two germline ends. The CDR3 length is 13 residues. The DNA for the CDR3 is TGTGCCAGCAGCGTAAGGTCTGAAGATACGCAGTATTTT. Its translation: CASSVRSEDTQYF.

The chain employs TRBV7-9 and TRBJ1-2; D not certain. The CDR3 is 13 residues long. V was pared by 5 bases and J by 0 bases, with 7 bases between. Germline CDR1 is SEHNR and CDR2 is FQNEAQ (reference sequence). CDR3 sequence reads: CASSRTANYGYTF. CDR3 DNA: TGTGCCAGCAGCAGGACGGCTAACTATGGCTACACCTTC.

The chain couples TRBV28 to TRBJ2-1; D gene unclear. V lost 7 bases and J 0 bases, leaving 19 bases between the germline ends. The CDR3 totals 17 residues. Germline V lookup: CDR1 MDHEN, CDR2 SYDVKM. This CDR3 reads CASTSSGALSSYNEQFF. The CDR3 coding sequence is TGTGCCAGCACGAGTAGTGGCGCTCTAAGCTCCTACAATGAGCAGTTCTTC.

The CDR3 DNA sequence: TGTGCCAGCAGCTTCCGGGTCCCCGAGCAGTACTTC. Translating it yields CASSFRVPEQYF. The V call is TRBV5-6, the J call TRBJ2-7; the D is unclear. The CDR3 consists of 12 residues. Germline V gene sequence: CDR1 SGHDT, CDR2 YYEEEE. V was shortened by 2 bases and J by 6 bases, with 9 bases between the two germline ends.

The rearrangement joins TRBV9 to TRBJ1-2, with D possibly matching TRBD1 (5 bases). Per germline, CDR1 SGDLS and CDR2 YYNGEE. There are 15 residues in the CDR3. Trimming took 3 bases from V and 0 from J, leaving 12 bases between them. The CDR3, as DNA: TGTGCCAGCAGCGCGGACCCGGGACCTAACTATGGCTACACCTTC. Residues: CASSADPGPNYGYTF. Combining the CDR3 with reference TRBV9 and TRBJ1-2 gives the whole variable domain DSGVTQTPKHLITATGQRVTLRCSPRSGDLSVYWYQQSLDQGLQFLIQYYNGEERAKGNILERFSAQQFPDLHSELNLSSLELGDSALYFCASSADPGPNYGYTFGSGTRLTVV.

The chain couples TRBV2 to TRBJ1-5; D remains unclear. Germline CDR1 and CDR2: SNHLY and FYNNEI. Trimming took off 4 bases at V and 7 bases at J, with 11 bases between the two ends. The CDR3 loop spans 13 amino acids. The CDR3 coding sequence is TGTGCCAGCAGTGGGAGTTACGGCCAGCCCCAGCATTTT. The encoded protein is CASSGSYGQPQHF.

This clone was observed a few times. The rearrangement joins TRBV20-1 to TRBJ2-7; D is ambiguous. The CDR3 is made up of 11 amino acids. The V end lost 0 bases, the J end lost 4 bases, and 4 bases lay between the germline ends. Germline CDR1 is DFQATT and CDR2 is SNEGSKA (reference sequence). CDR3 bases: TGCAGTGCTAGAGATATGTACGAGCAGTACTTC. Translated: CSARDMYEQYF.

This chain uses TRBV14 with TRBJ2-3; D is unclear. Trimming took off 1 base at V and 2 bases at J, with 10 bases between the two ends. Germline CDR1 SGHDN, CDR2 FVKESK. The CDR3 is made up of 15 amino acids. The CDR3 sequence is CASSQVRSDTDTQYF. Written as DNA, the CDR3 is TGTGCCAGCAGCCAAGTAAGGTCAGACACAGATACGCAGTATTTT.

This clone was seen just once. The rearrangement joins TRBV19 to TRBJ1-5; D gene ambiguous. The germline V and J ends were trimmed by 5 bases and 1 base, with 18 bases remaining between them. The CDR3 consists of 17 residues. CDR1 and CDR2 from the germline V gene are LNHDA and SQIVND (reference sequence). The chain's CDR3 is CASSLRWGLGSNQPQHF. For the CDR3, the DNA is TGTGCCAGTAGTCTCCGATGGGGATTGGGGAGCAATCAGCCCCAGCATTTT.